This is a list of T cell receptor beta chains from one sample in a study of T cells after yellow fever vaccination. TCRdb called the 5' RACE reads again in MiXCR, with one record for every CDR3 protein. In the table there are 350,000 to 450,000 distinct CDR3 sequences, roughly 6.1% of which are singletons. Sequenced here: PBMCs, sampled 5 days after the yellow fever booster vaccination. The receptor set was obtained from a young man who received the YFV17D yellow fever vaccine. Each CDR3 is given with its conserved first and last residue. A D gene is named only where the DNA matches it firmly. Expanded clones get a size class; other rows say once, few or many, or leave the size out.

j_gene | d_gene | abundance | v_gene | CDR3nt | CDR3aa
TRBJ1-4 | NA | many | TRBV7-2 | TGTGCCAGCAGCTTACATGGATATGAAAAACTGTTTTTT | CASSLHGYEKLFF
TRBJ2-1 | NA | few | TRBV7-2 | TGTGCCAGCAGCTTATTAGTTGCCTACAATGAGCAGTTCTTC | CASSLLVAYNEQFF
TRBJ2-7 | NA | many | TRBV7-2 | TGTGCCAGCAGCTTAGGGGGTTTGGAAGCCCACGAGCAGTACTTC | CASSLGGLEAHEQYF
TRBJ1-1 | TRBD1 | NA | TRBV5-1 | TGCGCCAGCAGCTCCGGGACAGGGGATTTCGGCACTGAAGCTTTCTTT | CASSSGTGDFGTEAFF
TRBJ2-3 | TRBD2 | few | TRBV20-1 | TGCGGCCACCGGGTAGGGAGGGAAGATACGCAGTATTTT | CGHRVGREDTQYF
TRBJ2-5 | TRBD2 | NA | TRBV15 | TGTGCCACCAGCCCGGGGACTAGTCAAGAGACCCAGTACTTC | CATSPGTSQETQYF
TRBJ2-3 | TRBD2 | many | TRBV4-3 | TGCGCCAGCAGCCACGGAAGGACTAGTAGCACAGATACGCAGTATTTT | CASSHGRTSSTDTQYF
TRBJ2-7 | NA | NA | TRBV5-1 | TGCGCCAGCAGCTCCGGGACGGATTTCTACGAGCAGTACTTC | CASSSGTDFYEQYF
TRBJ2-1 | TRBD2 | few | TRBV5-1 | TGCGCCAGCAGCTTGTTGGCGCGGGAGTACTCCTACAATGAGCAGTTCTTC | CASSLLAREYSYNEQFF
TRBJ1-3 | NA | many | TRBV12-3/TRBV12-4 | TGTGCCAGCAGTCTGGGGTTGGGGGGGCCCACCATATATTTT | CASSLGLGGPTIYF
TRBJ2-5 | NA | many | TRBV21-1 | TGTGCCAGCCTGGCCTTAGCGGGAGGGCCGGGAGAGACCCAGTACTTC | CASLALAGGPGETQYF
TRBJ1-2 | TRBD1 | NA | TRBV27 | TGTGCCAGCAGTTCCAAAGTCCCGGGACAGGGAAACTATGGCTACACCTTC | CASSSKVPGQGNYGYTF
TRBJ2-1 | NA | many | TRBV4-1 | TGCGCCAGCAGCCCCCGGGAAGGTGGGGGTGAGCAGTTCTTC | CASSPREGGGEQFF
TRBJ2-1 | NA | NA | TRBV27 | TGTGCCAGCAGTTACCTGAGTTACAATGAGCAGTTCTTC | CASSYLSYNEQFF
TRBJ2-2 | NA | NA | TRBV4-3 | TGCGCCAGCAGCCCAGCCCCCGTTGTTGCCGGGGAGCTGTTTTTT | CASSPAPVVAGELFF
TRBJ2-3 | TRBD2 | few | TRBV20-1 | TGCAGTGCGAACGGGGGGACAGATACGCAGTATTTT | CSANGGTDTQYF
TRBJ1-6 | NA | many | TRBV28 | TGTGCCAGCAGTTTCGAGGGTCTAGGTTCACCCCTCCACTTT | CASSFEGLGSPLHF
TRBJ1-2 | NA | few | TRBV20-1 | TGCAGTGCGACCGGGACCCTCAGCCAGGACTATGGCTACACCTTC | CSATGTLSQDYGYTF
TRBJ2-7 | NA | few | TRBV5-1 | TGCGCCAGCAGCTTTTCCCTCGATTGGGGGAGTCCCTACGAGCAGTACTTC | CASSFSLDWGSPYEQYF
TRBJ1-1 | TRBD1 | many | TRBV6-5 | TGTGCCAGCAGTTACTCGGGACAGGGGAACACTGAAGCTTTCTTT | CASSYSGQGNTEAFF
TRBJ1-2 | TRBD1 | few | TRBV19 | TGTGCCAGTAGTAGAAACAGGGGCGGCTATGGCTACACCTTC | CASSRNRGGYGYTF
TRBJ2-3 | NA | few | TRBV6-5 | TGTGCCAGCAGTTACGCACCGGTAACAGATACGCAGTATTTT | CASSYAPVTDTQYF
TRBJ1-2 | TRBD1 | few | TRBV29-1 | TGCAGCGGTCGACAGGGAGTGAACTATGGCTACACCTTC | CSGRQGVNYGYTF
TRBJ2-1 | TRBD2 | few | TRBV20-1 | TGCAGTGCTAGAAGCGCTAGCGGGAGCTCCTACAATGAGCAGTTCTTC | CSARSASGSSYNEQFF
TRBJ2-3 | NA | many | TRBV6-5 | TGTGCCAGCAGTTACCGGGGGGCCCCTAGCACAGATACGCAGTATTTT | CASSYRGAPSTDTQYF
TRBJ2-7 | NA | many | TRBV7-9 | TGTGCCAGCAGCTTACCCGGGTACTACGAGCAGTACTTC | CASSLPGYYEQYF
TRBJ2-7 | TRBD2 | NA | TRBV20-1 | TGCTGTGCCCCCCTCCGACTAGCGGGTACTACCTACGAGCAGTACTTC | CCAPLRLAGTTYEQYF
TRBJ2-1 | TRBD2 | NA | TRBV30 | TGTGCCTGGAGGTCCTGGGGCGGGGGTTACAATGAGCAGTTCTTC | CAWRSWGGGYNEQFF
TRBJ1-6 | TRBD1 | few | TRBV5-1 | TGCGCCAGCAGCTTAACAGGGGACTCACCCCTCCACTTT | CASSLTGDSPLHF
TRBJ2-3 | TRBD1 | many | TRBV5-1 | TGCGCCAGCAGCGCAGGACAGGACACAGATACGCAGTATTTT | CASSAGQDTDTQYF
TRBJ2-7 | TRBD2 | few | TRBV7-2 | TGTGCCAGCAGCTTTAGCGGGACCTCCTACGAGCAGTACTTC | CASSFSGTSYEQYF
TRBJ1-2 | TRBD1 | many | TRBV5-6 | TGTGCCAGCAGCTTTGACAGGGGCAATTCCTATGGCTACACCTTC | CASSFDRGNSYGYTF
TRBJ1-5 | NA | NA | TRBV7-2 | TGTGCCAGCAGCTTGTGGGGGGATAGCAATCAGCCCCAGCATTTT | CASSLWGDSNQPQHF
TRBJ2-1 | NA | NA | TRBV2 | TGTGCCAGCAGGCGGACAGCCAACAATGAGCAGTTCTTC | CASRRTANNEQFF
TRBJ2-4 | NA | many | TRBV25-1 | TGTGCCAGCAGTGAAGGGTGGGGAAACATTCAGTACTTC | CASSEGWGNIQYF
TRBJ1-1 | NA | many | TRBV29-1 | TGCAGCGTGGGTAGGGGCACTGAAGCTTTCTTT | CSVGRGTEAFF
TRBJ2-2 | NA | few | TRBV14 | TGTGCCAGCAGCCAACAACAGCCCACCGGGGAGCTGTTTTTT | CASSQQQPTGELFF
TRBJ2-2 | TRBD2 | many | TRBV2 | TGTGCCAGCAGTTTGGTACTAGCGAGCGGGGAGCTGTTTTTT | CASSLVLASGELFF
TRBJ2-1 | TRBD1 | few | TRBV29-1 | TGCAGCGTTCCTGGACAGGGCGTAAGTTTTATCAATGAGCAGTTCTTC | CSVPGQGVSFINEQFF
TRBJ1-6 | TRBD1 | few | TRBV4-2 | TGTGCCAGCAATCCTCTGGACAGGGGTTCACCCCTCCACTTT | CASNPLDRGSPLHF
TRBJ2-2 | TRBD1 | many | TRBV5-1 | TGCGCCAGCAGCTTGACAGGGGGAAGGACCGGGGAGCTGTTTTTT | CASSLTGGRTGELFF
TRBJ2-7 | TRBD2 | NA | TRBV18 | TGTGCCAGCTCAAAGGGTCTGGCGGGAGAGATCGAGCAGTACTTC | CASSKGLAGEIEQYF
TRBJ1-6 | NA | NA | TRBV7-2 | TGTGCCAGCAGCTCGAGGAGCAATTCACCCCTCCACTTT | CASSSRSNSPLHF
TRBJ2-5 | TRBD2 | NA | TRBV20-1 | TGCAGTGCTAGAGGGACGGGGGGACCAGAGACCCAGTACTTC | CSARGTGGPETQYF
TRBJ2-3 | TRBD2 | NA | TRBV12-3/TRBV12-4 | TGTGCCATCTTGACTCTAGCGGGAGTCATAAATACGCAGTATTTT | CAILTLAGVINTQYF
TRBJ2-5 | NA | many | TRBV20-1 | TGCAGTGCTACAGTGCAAGAGACCCAGTACTTC | CSATVQETQYF
TRBJ2-3 | NA | NA | TRBV19 | TGTGCCAGTAGCACCAGGTTGGGGGGATCTAGCACAGATACGCAGTATTTT | CASSTRLGGSSTDTQYF